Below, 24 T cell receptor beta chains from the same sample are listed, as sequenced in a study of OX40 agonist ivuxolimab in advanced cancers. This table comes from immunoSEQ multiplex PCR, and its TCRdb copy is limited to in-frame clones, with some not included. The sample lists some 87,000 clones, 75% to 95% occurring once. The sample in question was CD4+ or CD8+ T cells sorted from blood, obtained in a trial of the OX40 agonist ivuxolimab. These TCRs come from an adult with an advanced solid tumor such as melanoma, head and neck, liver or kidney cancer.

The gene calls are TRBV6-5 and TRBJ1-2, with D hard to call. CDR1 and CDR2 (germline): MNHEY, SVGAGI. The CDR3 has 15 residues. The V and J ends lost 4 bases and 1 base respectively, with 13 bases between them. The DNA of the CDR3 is TGTGCCAGCAGTTCCCCCCGGCTCCATAACTATGGCTACACCTTC. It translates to CASSSPRLHNYGYTF.

The CDR3 DNA reads as TGTGCCACCAGCAGAGATCCGTCTGGGGCCAACGTCCTGACTTTC. This gives the protein CATSRDPSGANVLTF. This chain links TRBV15 with TRBJ2-6; D is uncertain. CDR1 and CDR2 (germline): LNHNV, YYDKDF (reference sequence). The CDR3 contains 15 residues. Trimming shortened V by 0 bases and J by 1 base, and 4 bases separated the two germline ends. The full variable domain, with the rest looked up from reference TRBV15 and TRBJ2-6, is DAMVIQNPRYQVTQFGKPVTLSCSQTLNHNVMYWYQQKSSQAPKLLFHYYDKDFNNEADTPDNFQSRRPNTSFCFLDIRSPGLGDTAMYLCATSRDPSGANVLTFGAGSRLTVL.

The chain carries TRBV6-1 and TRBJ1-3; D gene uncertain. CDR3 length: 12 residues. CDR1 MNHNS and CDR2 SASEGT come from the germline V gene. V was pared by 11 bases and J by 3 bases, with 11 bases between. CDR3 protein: CASADVGNTIYF. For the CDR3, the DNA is TGTGCCTCCGCGGACGTTGGAAACACCATATATTTT.

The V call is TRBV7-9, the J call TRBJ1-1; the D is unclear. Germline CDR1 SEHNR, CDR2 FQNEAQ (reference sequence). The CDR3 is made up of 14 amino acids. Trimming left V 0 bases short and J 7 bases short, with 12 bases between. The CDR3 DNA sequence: TGTGCCAGCAGCTTAGCCTCGGCGGAAGGTGAAGCTTTCTTT. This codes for CASSLASAEGEAFF.

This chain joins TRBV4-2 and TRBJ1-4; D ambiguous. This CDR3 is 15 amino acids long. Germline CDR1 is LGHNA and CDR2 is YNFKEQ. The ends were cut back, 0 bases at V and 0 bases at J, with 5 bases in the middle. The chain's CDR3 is CASSQELATNEKLFF. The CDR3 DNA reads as TGTGCCAGCAGCCAAGAACTAGCAACTAATGAAAAACTGTTTTTT.

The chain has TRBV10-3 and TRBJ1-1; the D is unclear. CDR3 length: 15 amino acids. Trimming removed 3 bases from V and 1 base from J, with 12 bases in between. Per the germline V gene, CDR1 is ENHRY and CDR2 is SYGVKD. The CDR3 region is CAISEKQIGNTEAFF. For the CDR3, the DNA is TGTGCCATCAGTGAAAAACAGATAGGGAACACTGAAGCTTTCTTT.

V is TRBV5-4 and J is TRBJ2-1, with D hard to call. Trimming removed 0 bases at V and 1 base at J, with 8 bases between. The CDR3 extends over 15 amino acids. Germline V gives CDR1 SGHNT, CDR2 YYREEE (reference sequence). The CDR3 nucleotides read TGTGCCAGCAGCTTGGACCTGGTTTCCTACAATGAGCAGTTCTTC. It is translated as CASSLDLVSYNEQFF. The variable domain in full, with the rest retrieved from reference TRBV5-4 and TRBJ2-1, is ETGVTQSPTHLIKTRGQQVTLRCSSQSGHNTVSWYQQALGQGPQFIFQYYREEENGRGNFPPRFSGLQFPNYSSELNVNALELDDSALYLCASSLDLVSYNEQFFGPGTRLTVL.

This CDR3 is CASSLDTDRVAFF. Here the CDR3 DNA reads TGTGCCAGCAGCTTAGATACTGACAGGGTCGCTTTCTTT. J is TRBJ1-1 and V is TRBV11-3; 7 bases align to TRBD1. Germline values: CDR1 SGHNT, CDR2 YENEEA. This CDR3 has 13 residues. V gave up 0 bases and J gave up 11 bases; unmatched junction bases: 6.

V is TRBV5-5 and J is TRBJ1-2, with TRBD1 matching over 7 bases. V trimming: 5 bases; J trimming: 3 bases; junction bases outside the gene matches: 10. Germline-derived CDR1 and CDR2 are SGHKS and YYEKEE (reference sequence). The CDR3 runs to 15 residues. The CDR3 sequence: CASRRGGVGDYGYTF. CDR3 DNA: TGTGCCAGCAGACGAGGGGGCGTCGGCGACTATGGCTACACCTTC.

As DNA, the CDR3 is TGCGCCAGCAGCCCCAACCCGGACCGCCTCTCGGGGGGGTACTTC. Translating gives CASSPNPDRLSGGYF. This chain links TRBV5-1 with TRBJ2-7; 7 nucleotides agree with TRBD2. Germline V CDR1 and CDR2: SGHRS, YFSETQ. The J segment lost 12 bases and the V segment lost 4 bases, leaving 19 bases of the junction unmatched. There are 15 residues in the CDR3.

The CDR3 here is CASSLDRRLGGYTF. The CDR3, as DNA: TGTGCCAGCAGTCTAGACAGGCGCTTGGGAGGCTACACCTTC. This chain joins TRBV28 and TRBJ1-2; weak D call: TRBD1 (6 bases). Trimming took off 5 bases at V and 8 bases at J, with 18 bases between the two ends. Per the germline V gene, CDR1 is MDHEN and CDR2 is SYDVKM. The CDR3 contains 14 residues.

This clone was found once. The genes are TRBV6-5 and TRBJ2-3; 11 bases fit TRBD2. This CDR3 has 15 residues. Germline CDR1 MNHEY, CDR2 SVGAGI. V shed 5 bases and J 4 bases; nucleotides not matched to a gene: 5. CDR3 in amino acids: CASSVTSGGADTQYF. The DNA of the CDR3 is TGTGCCAGCAGTGTCACTAGCGGGGGCGCAGATACGCAGTATTTT.

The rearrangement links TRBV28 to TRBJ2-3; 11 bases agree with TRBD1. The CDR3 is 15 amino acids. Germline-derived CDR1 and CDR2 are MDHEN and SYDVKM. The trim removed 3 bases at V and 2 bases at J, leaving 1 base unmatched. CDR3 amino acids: CASSFGQGATDTQYF. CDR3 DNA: TGTGCCAGCAGTTTCGGACAGGGGGCCACAGATACGCAGTATTTT.

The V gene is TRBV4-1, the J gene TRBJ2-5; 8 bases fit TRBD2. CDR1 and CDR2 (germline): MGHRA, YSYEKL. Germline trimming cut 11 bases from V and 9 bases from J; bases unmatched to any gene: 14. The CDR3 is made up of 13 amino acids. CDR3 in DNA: TGCGCCGGACCCGGGCCGGGAGGGCCGGCCCAGTACTTC. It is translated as CAGPGPGGPAQYF.

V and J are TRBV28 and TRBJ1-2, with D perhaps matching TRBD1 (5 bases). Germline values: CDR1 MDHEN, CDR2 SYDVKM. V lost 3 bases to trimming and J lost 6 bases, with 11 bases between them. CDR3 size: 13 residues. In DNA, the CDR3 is TGTGCCAGCAGTTTGAGCAGGGTAAATGGCTACACCTTC. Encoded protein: CASSLSRVNGYTF.

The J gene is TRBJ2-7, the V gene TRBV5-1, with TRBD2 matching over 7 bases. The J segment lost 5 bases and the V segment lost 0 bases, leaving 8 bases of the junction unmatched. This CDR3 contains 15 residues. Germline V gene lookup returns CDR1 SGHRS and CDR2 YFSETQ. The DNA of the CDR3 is TGCGCCAGCAGCTTGGCCGCGCGGGAGAGCGACGAGCAGTACTTC. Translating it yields CASSLAARESDEQYF.

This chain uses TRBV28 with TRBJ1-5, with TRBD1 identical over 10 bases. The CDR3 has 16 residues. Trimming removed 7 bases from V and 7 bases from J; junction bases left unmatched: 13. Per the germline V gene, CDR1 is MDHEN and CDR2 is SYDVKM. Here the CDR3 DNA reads TGTGCCAGCAACTACGGGACAGGGGTTTCCGGACAGCCCCAGCATTTT. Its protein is CASNYGTGVSGQPQHF.

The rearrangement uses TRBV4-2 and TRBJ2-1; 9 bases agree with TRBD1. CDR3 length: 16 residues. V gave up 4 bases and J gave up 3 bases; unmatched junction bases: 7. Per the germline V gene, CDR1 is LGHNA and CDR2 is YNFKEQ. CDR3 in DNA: TGTGCCAGCAGCCCGCACCGGGACAGGGACTACAATGAGCAGTTCTTC. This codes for CASSPHRDRDYNEQFF.

The CDR3 spells CASSPRGQGAGNTIYF. DNA of the CDR3: TGTGCCAGCAGCCCGAGGGGGCAGGGAGCTGGAAACACCATATATTTT. This chain uses TRBV11-2 with TRBJ1-3; 7 bases are a match to TRBD1. J was trimmed by 2 bases and V by 5 bases; bases with no gene match: 9. CDR3 length: 16 residues. Germline-derived CDR1 and CDR2 are SGHAT and FQNNGV.

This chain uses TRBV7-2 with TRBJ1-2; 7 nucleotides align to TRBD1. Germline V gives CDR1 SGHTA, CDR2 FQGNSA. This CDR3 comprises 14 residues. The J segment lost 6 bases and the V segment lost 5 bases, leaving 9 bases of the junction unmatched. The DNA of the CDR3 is TGTGCCAGCAGCCGCCGACAGGGAGAGGATGGCTACACCTTC. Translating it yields CASSRRQGEDGYTF.

CDR3 sequence: CASSFDRGSNNSPLHF. The CDR3 DNA follows: TGTGCCAGCAGTTTTGACCGGGGGTCGAATAATTCACCCCTCCACTTT. The J gene is TRBJ1-6, the V gene TRBV28, with D possibly matching TRBD1 (5 bases). Trimming left V 3 bases short and J 5 bases short, with 14 bases between. The CDR3 sequence is 16 residues long. Germline V gene sequence: CDR1 MDHEN, CDR2 SYDVKM.

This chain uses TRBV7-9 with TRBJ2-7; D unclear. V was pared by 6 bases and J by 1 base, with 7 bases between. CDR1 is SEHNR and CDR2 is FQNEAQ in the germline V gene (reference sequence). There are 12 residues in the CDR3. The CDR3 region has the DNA TGTGCCAGCAGGTTTGAATCCTACGAGCAGTACTTC. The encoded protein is CASRFESYEQYF.

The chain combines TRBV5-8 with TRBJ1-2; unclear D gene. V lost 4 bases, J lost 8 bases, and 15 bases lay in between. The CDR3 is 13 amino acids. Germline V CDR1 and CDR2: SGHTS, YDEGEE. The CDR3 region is CASSPPFREGYTF. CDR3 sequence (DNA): TGTGCCAGCAGCCCCCCGTTTAGGGAAGGCTACACCTTC.

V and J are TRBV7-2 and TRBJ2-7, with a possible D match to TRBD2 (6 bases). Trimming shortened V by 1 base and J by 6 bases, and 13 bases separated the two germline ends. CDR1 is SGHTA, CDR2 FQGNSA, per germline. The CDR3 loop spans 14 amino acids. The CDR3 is CASSLGGINGEQYF. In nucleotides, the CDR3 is TGTGCCAGCAGCTTAGGCGGGATCAACGGCGAGCAGTACTTC.